This T cell receptor beta chain was sequenced in a study of molecular identifiers for immune sequencing clone quantification. TCRdb reanalysed the PCR reads using MiXCR and keeps one entry per CDR3 protein. This repertoire shows 97,000 or so distinct CDR3 sequences, about 35% found once; its top ten account for roughly 9.3%. Material: naive CD8+ T cells from blood, with Jurkat cell RNA spiked in. The subset is: FACS-sorted CD8+CD4-CCR7+CD45RA+ naive T cells. This TCR derives from a human donor in good health. Some libraries in this study had Jurkat cell RNA spiked in.

The CDR3 sequence is CSVAGVRYEQYF. The CDR3 DNA reads as TGCAGCGTTGCTGGGGTACGGTACGAGCAGTACTTC. This chain joins TRBV29-1 and TRBJ2-7; D is unclear. The CDR3 spans 12 residues. The V and J ends lost 4 bases and 4 bases respectively, with 11 bases between them. Germline CDR1 and CDR2: SQVTM and ANQGSEA.